Below are 27 T cell receptor beta chains sequenced from a single sample in a study of neoadjuvant nivolumab and ipilimumab in lung cancer. Profiled with immunoSEQ multiplex PCR; TCRdb holds only in-frame clones, not every one. This table has about 30,000 clones, roughly 76% appearing once. The specimen was tumor tissue, collected after neoadjuvant nivolumab, alone or with ipilimumab, at or shortly before surgery. The receptors shown here come from an adult with non-small cell lung cancer.

Written as DNA, the CDR3 is TGTGCCCACAGCAAGGGCGGAATTAATGAAAAACTGTTTTTT. As protein: CAHSKGGINEKLFF. This chain uses TRBV28 with TRBJ1-4; D not resolved. Germline V gene sequence: CDR1 MDHEN, CDR2 SYDVKM. This CDR3 comprises 14 residues. Trimming removed 11 bases from V and 4 bases from J, with 17 bases in between.

The genes are TRBV7-9 and TRBJ2-7; 7 positions match TRBD2. This CDR3 has 13 amino acids. J gave up 3 bases and V 4 bases, and 3 bases lay outside the gene matches. CDR1 SEHNR and CDR2 FQNEAQ come from the germline V gene (reference sequence). Here the CDR3 DNA reads TGTGCCAGCAGCTCGGGGGGAGGCTACGAGCAGTACTTC. It codes for CASSSGGGYEQYF.

This clone was picked up one time. The rearrangement joins TRBV19 to TRBJ2-1; 7 nucleotides match TRBD2. CDR1 LNHDA and CDR2 SQIVND come from the germline V gene (reference sequence). The CDR3 consists of 13 residues. V trimming: 3 bases; J trimming: 5 bases; junction bases outside the gene matches: 1. CDR3 loop: CASSMGGNNEQFF. As DNA, the CDR3 is TGTGCCAGTAGTATGGGGGGGAACAATGAGCAGTTCTTC.

This clone turned up a few times. This chain uses TRBV20-1 with TRBJ2-2; the D is unclear. Germline CDR1 and CDR2: DFQATT and SNEGSKA (reference sequence). This CDR3 spans 11 amino acids. Deletions cut 6 bases from V and 8 bases from J, with 10 bases between. CDR3 sequence: CSAFERGELFF. CDR3 DNA: TGCAGTGCATTCGAGCGAGGGGAGCTGTTTTTT.

The chain couples TRBV5-4 to TRBJ1-5, with 7 positions matching TRBD1. This CDR3 region has 13 residues. Looked up from germline, CDR1 is SGHNT and CDR2 is YYREEE (reference sequence). The ends lost 5 bases at V and 6 bases at J; junction bases unmatched: 5. CDR3 amino acids: CASSTGEGQPQHF. Written as DNA, the CDR3 is TGTGCCAGCAGTACAGGGGAAGGTCAGCCCCAGCATTTT.

The chain combines TRBV6-5 with TRBJ2-1, with TRBD2 as a possible D gene (7 bases). CDR3 length: 15 residues. Germline V gives CDR1 MNHEY, CDR2 SVGAGI. Trimming took off 6 bases at V and 6 bases at J, with 18 bases between the two ends. The CDR3 is CASSPWWGGLNEQFF. The CDR3 region has the DNA TGTGCCAGCAGCCCTTGGTGGGGGGGCCTCAATGAGCAGTTCTTC.

In this sample, this clone turned up a few times. The chain couples TRBV5-6 to TRBJ1-1, with 7 bases matching TRBD1. The CDR3 totals 18 residues. CDR1 is SGHDT and CDR2 is YYEEEE in the germline V gene. V shed 2 bases and J 0 bases; nucleotides not matched to a gene: 13. CDR3 DNA sequence: TGTGCCAGCAGCTTCAGCTTTACTAGCAGGGGGATGAACACTGAAGCTTTCTTT. This encodes CASSFSFTSRGMNTEAFF.

This rearrangement joins TRBV5-1 to TRBJ1-1; D is ambiguous. Germline CDR1 reads SGHRS; CDR2 reads YFSETQ. V dropped 4 bases and J dropped 1 base, with 8 bases sitting between them. The CDR3 runs 13 residues. CDR3: CASSLQWNTEAFF. The CDR3 coding sequence is TGCGCCAGCAGCCTGCAGTGGAACACTGAAGCTTTCTTT.

This clone was recorded a few times. CDR3 DNA sequence: TGTGCCAGCAGCTTAGGCTTATCGGATGGCTACACCTTC. It encodes CASSLGLSDGYTF. This chain connects TRBV7-8 to TRBJ1-2; D remains ambiguous. The V end lost 1 base, the J end lost 6 bases, and 9 bases lay between the germline ends. The CDR3 loop spans 13 amino acids. Per germline, CDR1 SGHVS and CDR2 FQNEAQ.

CDR3 coding DNA: TGTGCCAGCAGTTATTCGACAGTCCATACGCAGTATTTT. Amino acid sequence: CASSYSTVHTQYF. This chain links TRBV6-5 with TRBJ2-3; D possibly corresponds to TRBD1 (5 bases). Trimming cost V 3 bases and J 7 bases, with 11 bases left between them. Germline CDR1 and CDR2: MNHEY and SVGAGI. CDR3 length equals 13 residues.

For this clone: The sample carries other DNA sequences with the same CDR3. The rearrangement links TRBV6-5 to TRBJ2-2; the D call may be TRBD1 or TRBD2 (5 bases each). Trimming shortened V by 2 bases and J by 8 bases, and 12 bases separated the two germline ends. CDR1 and CDR2 from the germline V gene are MNHEY and SVGAGI. The CDR3 covers 14 residues. The CDR3 nucleotides are TGTGCCAGCAGTTACGACAGCGGCACTGGGGAGCTGTTTTTT. It yields the protein CASSYDSGTGELFF.

The chain links TRBV9 to TRBJ1-2; TRBD1 aligns across 8 bases. The CDR3 extends over 17 amino acids. V lost 4 bases and J lost 0; bases outside the gene matches: 11. CDR1 SGDLS and CDR2 YYNGEE come from the germline V gene. CDR3 coding DNA: TGTGCCAGCAGCCCCCGACAGGGGCCAACCTCTAACTATGGCTACACCTTC. Encoded protein: CASSPRQGPTSNYGYTF. Using reference TRBV9 and TRBJ1-2 for the parts outside the CDR3, the full variable domain is DSGVTQTPKHLITATGQRVTLRCSPRSGDLSVYWYQQSLDQGLQFLIQYYNGEERAKGNILERFSAQQFPDLHSELNLSSLELGDSALYFCASSPRQGPTSNYGYTFGSGTRLTVV.

The rearrangement joins TRBV5-6 to TRBJ2-1; 11 nucleotides align to TRBD2. V was pared by 3 bases and J by 0 bases, with 5 bases of the junction left unmatched. This CDR3 is 17 amino acids long. Germline-derived CDR1 and CDR2 are SGHDT and YYEEEE. The CDR3 loop is CASSWRLAGSSYNEQFF. In nucleotides, the CDR3 is TGTGCCAGCAGCTGGAGACTAGCGGGGAGCTCCTACAATGAGCAGTTCTTC.

The genes are TRBV6-5 and TRBJ2-2; no clear D gene. Germline assignment: CDR1 MNHEY and CDR2 SVGAGI. The CDR3 covers 13 residues. Trimming cost V 4 bases and J 7 bases, with 10 bases left between them. The CDR3 DNA sequence: TGTGCCAGCAGTTCCCAGGCTGGCGGGGAGCTGTTTTTT. Protein: CASSSQAGGELFF.

The chain employs TRBV6-5 and TRBJ1-2, with 12 bases that match TRBD1. V shed 6 bases and J 8 bases; nucleotides not matched to a gene: 7. Germline lookup yields CDR1 MNHEY and CDR2 SVGAGI. This CDR3 region has 14 residues. The CDR3 here is CASRGRDRGRGYTF. In DNA form, the CDR3 reads TGTGCCAGCAGGGGCCGGGACAGGGGGCGCGGCTACACCTTC.

The chain joins TRBV30 to TRBJ1-6; D call uncertain. V was shortened by 0 bases and J by 0 bases, with 12 bases between the two germline ends. The CDR3 has 17 amino acids. Germline CDR1 reads GTSNPN; CDR2 reads SVGIG (reference sequence). The CDR3 reads CAWSVSVTSSYNSPLHF. CDR3 DNA sequence: TGTGCCTGGAGTGTTTCGGTCACTAGCTCCTATAATTCACCCCTCCACTTT.

The V gene is TRBV27, the J gene TRBJ2-7; 11 bases are a match to TRBD2. Per germline, CDR1 MNHEY and CDR2 SMNVEV (reference sequence). Trimming cost V 7 bases and J 6 bases; bases outside gene matches: 5. This CDR3 is built from 13 residues. In nucleotides, the CDR3 is TGTGCCAGCAACACCCTAGCGGGGGGCGAGCAGTACTTC. Translated: CASNTLAGGEQYF.

V and J are TRBV7-9 and TRBJ2-3; 7 bases align to TRBD1. The CDR3 spans 14 residues. Germline-derived CDR1 and CDR2 are SEHNR and FQNEAQ (reference sequence). V dropped 5 bases and J dropped 1; count of bases not matched to a gene: 3. The CDR3 nucleotides are TGTGCCAGCAGCATGGGGACAGGCACAGATACGCAGTATTTT. This translates into CASSMGTGTDTQYF.

V gene TRBV19 combines with J gene TRBJ2-7, with 8 positions matching TRBD1. This CDR3 has 14 amino acids. The V segment lost 5 bases and the J segment 3 bases; nucleotides outside the gene matches: 6. Germline CDR1 LNHDA, CDR2 SQIVND (reference sequence). This CDR3 reads CASSDRDRLYEQYF. In DNA form, the CDR3 reads TGTGCCAGTAGTGACCGGGACAGGCTCTACGAGCAGTACTTC.

This clone was counted only a few times. The gene calls are TRBV6-5 and TRBJ2-2, with unresolved D. CDR1 and CDR2 from the germline V gene are MNHEY and SVGAGI. The CDR3 runs 16 residues. V lost 4 bases and J 5 bases, leaving 17 bases between the germline ends. CDR3 coding DNA: TGTGCCAGCAGTTCGGGTGCGCCCCTTTGGACCGGGGAGCTGTTTTTT. This encodes CASSSGAPLWTGELFF.

The chain joins TRBV5-8 to TRBJ2-7; 12 bases line up with TRBD2. CDR1 and CDR2 (germline): SGHTS, YDEGEE. The J segment lost 2 bases and the V segment lost 2 bases, leaving 5 bases of the junction unmatched. The CDR3 runs 16 residues. The CDR3 is CASSLLAGGNPYEQYF. The CDR3 DNA follows: TGTGCCAGCAGCTTACTAGCGGGGGGAAATCCCTACGAGCAGTACTTC. Full variable domain (rest looked up from reference TRBV5-8 and TRBJ2-7): EAGVTQSPTHLIKTRGQQATLRCSPISGHTSVYWYQQALGLGLQFLLWYDEGEERNRGNFPPRFSGRQFPNYSSELNVNALELEDSALYLCASSLLAGGNPYEQYFGPGTRLTVT.

The chain is built from TRBV5-1 and TRBJ2-5, with 9 nucleotides matching TRBD1. CDR1 and CDR2 (germline): SGHRS, YFSETQ. Trimming took 6 bases from V and 5 from J; bases not matched to a gene: 14. The CDR3 consists of 16 residues. CDR3 in amino acids: CASTPNTGGGGETQYF. The CDR3 DNA reads TGCGCCAGCACCCCCAATACAGGGGGCGGAGGGGAGACCCAGTACTTC.

The chain has TRBV18 and TRBJ1-1, with 8 bases aligning to TRBD1. The length of the CDR3 is 15 residues. V lost 1 base to trimming and J lost 3 bases; unmatched junction nucleotides: 4. CDR1 and CDR2 (germline): KGHSH, LQKENI. CDR3 amino acids: CASSPLKTGDTEAFF. As DNA, the CDR3 is TGTGCCAGCTCACCACTTAAGACAGGGGACACTGAAGCTTTCTTT.

The rearrangement uses TRBV5-1 and TRBJ2-3, with D maybe TRBD1 (6 bases). This CDR3 contains 15 residues. V lost 0 bases to trimming and J lost 2 bases, with 10 bases between them. Per the germline V gene, CDR1 is SGHRS and CDR2 is YFSETQ. CDR3: CASSLGDRHTDTQYF. The CDR3 coding sequence is TGCGCCAGCAGCTTGGGAGACAGGCACACAGATACGCAGTATTTT.

The chain recombines TRBV6-6 with TRBJ1-1; the match to TRBD1 covers 12 bases. The CDR3 extends over 15 amino acids. J gave up 1 base and V 6 bases, and 3 bases lay outside the gene matches. CDR1 and CDR2 (germline): MNHNY, SVGAGI (reference sequence). The CDR3 bases are TGTGCCAGCAGGGGACAGGGGGCCCAGAACACTGAAGCTTTCTTT. Protein sequence: CASRGQGAQNTEAFF.

The rearrangement uses TRBV27 and TRBJ1-4; no clear D. Germline V gives CDR1 MNHEY, CDR2 SMNVEV (reference sequence). Trimming shortened V by 2 bases and J by 8 bases, and 18 bases separated the two germline ends. CDR3 length: 16 amino acids. CDR3 amino acids: CASSLGLRPLGEKLFF. CDR3 DNA sequence: TGTGCCAGCAGTTTAGGTTTGAGGCCTCTCGGGGAAAAACTGTTTTTT.

The CDR3 nucleotides read TGCGCCAGCAGCCAAGATTACCGGGACAGGGGCGGCTATGGCTACACCTTC. Amino acids: CASSQDYRDRGGYGYTF. The chain joins TRBV4-3 to TRBJ1-2, with 10 bases identical to TRBD1. CDR1 and CDR2 from the germline V gene are LGHNA and YSLEER. Trimming at V came to 0 bases and at J to 4 bases, leaving 8 bases not matched to a gene. The CDR3 runs to 17 residues.